This T cell receptor (beta chain) emerged from a study of T cell changes during pregnancy in multiple sclerosis. CDR3 length equals 17 residues. Profiled with immunoSEQ multiplex PCR; TCRdb holds only in-frame clones, not every one. The repertoire holds about 31,000 clones, approximately 90% seen once, with about 7.5% in the top ten. This receptor was taken from a female donor with multiple sclerosis, enrolled in a pregnancy study. This specimen was CD8+ T cells from peripheral blood mononuclear cells, taken before pregnancy. The chain couples TRBV21-1 to TRBJ1-2; no DNA check was done on the table's D call, TRBD1. TRBV21-1 is shown as a pseudogene. CDR3 amino acids: CASSKALGTYQGYGYTF. The CDR3 bases are TGTGCCAGCAGCAAAGCGCTCGGGACATACCAAGGCTATGGCTACACCTTC.